These T cell receptor beta chains were read from a single sample in a study of cytomegalovirus exposure and HLA in healthy donors. Libraries were prepared by immunoSEQ multiplex PCR; TCRdb keeps only in-frame clonotypes and omits some of them. The sample shows around 49,000 clones, about 94% of them seen only once. Sequencing used PBMCs. Every receptor here comes from a woman aged 18-29 years in good health and CMV-seropositive. Both conserved end residues are part of each CDR3. The D gene is left open where the match is weak. Not all rows give a size; the values are once, few, many and, for expanded clones, a class.

V: TRBV7-9
J: TRBJ1-4
length: 14
size: .
D: .
CDR3: CASSLDTTHEKLFF
DNA: TGTGCCAGCAGCTTGGACACGACGCATGAAAAACTGTTTTTT

V: TRBV2
J: TRBJ1-2
length: 13
size: .
D: .
CDR3: CASSESPVYGYTF
DNA: TGTGCCAGCAGTGAAAGCCCCGTCTATGGCTACACCTTC

V: TRBV10-3
J: TRBJ2-7
length: 13
size: .
D: .
CDR3: CAISNGAAYEQYF
DNA: TGTGCCATCAGTAATGGGGCTGCCTACGAGCAGTACTTC

V: TRBV27
J: TRBJ2-3
length: 14
size: .
D: .
CDR3: CASSRYRGTDTQYF
DNA: TGTGCCAGCAGTCGATACAGGGGCACAGATACGCAGTATTTT

V: TRBV6-4
J: TRBJ2-3
length: 14
size: once
D: .
CDR3: CASSDSWGADTQYF
DNA: TGTGCCAGCAGTGACTCTTGGGGGGCAGATACGCAGTATTTT

V: TRBV7-9
J: TRBJ2-1
length: 18
size: .
D: TRBD2
CDR3: CASSHPGTNGRSLNEQFF
DNA: TGTGCCAGCAGCCACCCGGGGACTAACGGGAGGTCCCTTAATGAGCAGTTCTTC

V: TRBV7-6
J: TRBJ1-4
length: 13
size: .
D: .
CDR3: CASRLTGGEKLFF
DNA: TGTGCCAGCAGACTGACAGGCGGTGAAAAACTGTTTTTT

V: TRBV7-9
J: TRBJ1-6
length: 14
size: .
D: .
CDR3: CASSSDRNDSPLHF
DNA: TGTGCCAGCAGCTCCGACAGGAACGATTCACCCCTCCACTTT

V: TRBV30
J: TRBJ1-5
length: 14
size: .
D: .
CDR3: CAWSVLEGNQPQHF
DNA: TGTGCCTGGAGTGTACTGGAGGGCAATCAGCCCCAGCATTTT

V: TRBV6-5
J: TRBJ2-6
length: 15
size: .
D: .
CDR3: CASSFDSSGANVLTF
DNA: TGTGCCAGCAGCTTTGACAGTTCTGGGGCCAACGTCCTGACTTTC

V: TRBV7-7
J: TRBJ2-3
length: 15
size: .
D: TRBD2
CDR3: CASSHGTSGTDTQYF
DNA: TGTGCTAGCAGCCATGGGACTAGCGGCACAGATACGCAGTATTTT

V: TRBV27
J: TRBJ2-7
length: 17
size: .
D: TRBD1
CDR3: CASSMRTGVAASYEQYF
DNA: TGTGCCAGCAGTATGAGGACAGGGGTCGCCGCATCCTACGAGCAGTACTTC

V: TRBV30
J: TRBJ2-7
length: 11
size: .
D: TRBD1
CDR3: CAWSTGVEQYF
DNA: TGTGCCTGGAGCACAGGGGTCGAGCAGTACTTC

V: TRBV28
J: TRBJ2-2
length: 15
size: .
D: TRBD1
CDR3: CASSLGTAVTGELFF
DNA: TGTGCCAGCAGTTTAGGGACAGCGGTCACCGGGGAGCTGTTTTTT

V: TRBV28
J: TRBJ2-7
length: 15
size: .
D: .
CDR3: CASSQTGRSSYEQYF
DNA: TGTGCCAGCAGTCAGACGGGAAGGAGCTCCTACGAGCAGTACTTC

V: TRBV15
J: TRBJ2-7
length: 15
size: .
D: .
CDR3: CATSREGSGGYEQYF
DNA: TGTGCCACCAGCAGAGAGGGCAGCGGAGGCTACGAGCAGTACTTC

V: TRBV11-2
J: TRBJ2-7
length: 14
size: .
D: .
CDR3: CASSLDGGFSEQYF
DNA: TGTGCCAGCAGCTTAGATGGCGGGTTCAGCGAGCAGTACTTC

V: TRBV28
J: TRBJ2-7
length: 15
size: .
D: .
CDR3: CASSLLGRTNYEQYF
DNA: TGTGCCAGCAGTTTACTTGGCCGGACTAACTACGAGCAGTACTTC

V: TRBV27
J: TRBJ2-1
length: 15
size: .
D: TRBD2
CDR3: CASSLSGRAGFEQFF
DNA: TGTGCCAGCAGTTTAAGCGGGAGAGCCGGGTTTGAGCAGTTCTTC

V: TRBV6-6
J: TRBJ2-7
length: 14
size: .
D: TRBD1
CDR3: CASTLGQGTYEQYF
DNA: TGTGCCAGCACTTTGGGACAGGGGACCTACGAGCAGTACTTC

V: TRBV11-2
J: TRBJ2-7
length: 17
size: .
D: .
CDR3: CASSLGAPGERSYEQYF
DNA: TGTGCCAGCAGCTTAGGAGCTCCGGGAGAAAGGTCCTACGAGCAGTACTTC

V: TRBV4-1
J: TRBJ2-7
length: 18
size: .
D: TRBD1
CDR3: CASSQIIPRDRDTYEQYF
DNA: TGCGCCAGCAGCCAAATCATCCCCCGGGACAGGGATACCTACGAGCAGTACTTC

V: TRBV11-2
J: TRBJ2-7
length: 13
size: .
D: TRBD1
CDR3: CASSYGTAYEQYF
DNA: TGTGCCAGCAGCTACGGGACAGCCTACGAGCAGTACTTC

V: TRBV30
J: TRBJ2-1
length: 12
size: medium-sized
D: TRBD1
CDR3: CACRDSGNEQFF
DNA: TGTGCCTGCCGGGACAGTGGCAATGAGCAGTTCTTC

V: TRBV14
J: TRBJ1-3
length: 12
size: once
D: .
CDR3: CASSQGGYTIYF
DNA: TGTGCCAGCAGCCAAGGCGGGTACACCATATATTTT

V: TRBV28
J: TRBJ2-7
length: 15
size: once
D: TRBD1
CDR3: CASSHTGTAAYEQYF
DNA: TGTGCCAGCAGTCATACCGGGACAGCAGCGTACGAGCAGTACTTC